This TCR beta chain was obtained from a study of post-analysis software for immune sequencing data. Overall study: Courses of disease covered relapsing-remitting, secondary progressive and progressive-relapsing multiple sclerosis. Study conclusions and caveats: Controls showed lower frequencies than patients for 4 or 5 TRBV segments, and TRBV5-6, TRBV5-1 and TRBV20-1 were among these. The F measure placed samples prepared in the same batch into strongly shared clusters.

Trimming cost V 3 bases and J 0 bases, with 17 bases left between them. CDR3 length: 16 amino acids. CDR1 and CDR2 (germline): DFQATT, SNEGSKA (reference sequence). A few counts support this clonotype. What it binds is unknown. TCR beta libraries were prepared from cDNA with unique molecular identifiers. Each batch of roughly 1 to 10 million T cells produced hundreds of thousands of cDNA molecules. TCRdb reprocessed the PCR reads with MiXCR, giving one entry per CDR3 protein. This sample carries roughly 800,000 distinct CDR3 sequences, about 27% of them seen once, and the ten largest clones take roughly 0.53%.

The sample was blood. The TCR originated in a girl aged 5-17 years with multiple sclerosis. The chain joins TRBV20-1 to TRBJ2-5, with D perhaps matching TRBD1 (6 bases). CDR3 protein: CSARGPGQTYQETQYF. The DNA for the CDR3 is TGCAGTGCTAGGGGCCCCGGACAGACGTACCAAGAGACCCAGTACTTC.